The 23 T cell receptor beta chains below all came from one sample that was sequenced in a study of blood T cells in healthy people across ages. A J-beta primer mix and a sample-barcoded 5' primer were used in a second PCR of roughly 6 to 11 cycles. TCRdb reprocessed the 5' RACE reads with MiXCR, giving one entry per CDR3 protein. The sample includes about 840,000 distinct CDR3 sequences, 25% to 35% of them seen just once. These data also featured in a second study, about T cells of mothers and their children.

Sequencing was done on a sample of blood. These receptors all come from a woman aged 40-49 years in good health.

Details on this clonotype: A much larger clone lies one base from this, so it may be a read error. The chain carries TRBV3-1 and TRBJ2-1; 10 positions agree with TRBD2. The V gene's germline CDR1 is LGHDT and CDR2 YNNKEL (reference sequence). The CDR3 extends over 15 amino acids. The chain's CDR3 is CTSSLGLAENNEQFF. CDR3 DNA sequence: TGTACCAGCAGCCTTGGACTAGCGGAAAACAATGAGCAGTTCTTC.

The sample holds a few counts of this clonotype. The rearrangement uses TRBV5-1 and TRBJ1-1; D gene unclear. CDR1 and CDR2 (germline): SGHRS, YFSETQ. The V end lost 4 bases, the J end lost 0 bases, and 13 bases lay between the germline ends. The CDR3 totals 15 residues. The CDR3 DNA follows: TGCGCCAGCAGCCTGAACGGAGATATGAACACTGAAGCTTTCTTT. Amino acids: CASSLNGDMNTEAFF.

A note on this clonotype: The junction and the germline gene differ at one end; a read error may be behind it. J is TRBJ2-1 and V is TRBV24-1; TRBD1 matches 8 bases. The V gene's germline CDR1 is KGHDR and CDR2 SFDVKD. The CDR3 has 16 amino acids. The CDR3: CVTSDSGQGPANEQFF. CDR3 DNA sequence: TGTGTCACCAGTGACTCCGGACAGGGCCCCGCCAATGAGCAGTTCTTC.

The chain carries TRBV28 and TRBJ2-5; D gene uncertain. CDR3 length: 14 residues. From germline, CDR1 is MDHEN and CDR2 SYDVKM. V lost 6 bases and J lost 6, with 17 bases in between. Here the CDR3 reads CASRPPGYGQTQYF. DNA for the CDR3: TGTGCCAGCAGACCTCCGGGCTACGGGCAGACCCAGTACTTC. The complete variable domain, with remaining parts taken from reference TRBV28 and TRBJ2-5, reads DVKVTQSSRYLVKRTGEKVFLECVQDMDHENMFWYRQDPGLGLRLIYFSYDVKMKEKGDIPEGYSVSREKKERFSLILESASTNQTSMYLCASRPPGYGQTQYFGPGTRLLVL.

This rearrangement joins TRBV7-9 to TRBJ2-4; no clear D. V lost 2 bases to trimming and J lost 13 bases, with 18 bases between them. Per germline, CDR1 SEHNR and CDR2 FQNEAQ (reference sequence). The CDR3 covers 14 residues. The DNA of the CDR3 is TGTGCCAGCAGCTTATCCAGTGGAATATTCGTGCAGTACTTC. Translated: CASSLSSGIFVQYF. The entire variable domain, with the rest obtained from reference TRBV7-9 and TRBJ2-4, is as follows: DTGVSQNPRHKITKRGQNVTFRCDPISEHNRLYWYRQTLGQGPEFLTYFQNEAQLEKSRLLSDRFSAERPKGSFSTLEIQRTEQGDSAMYLCASSLSSGIFVQYFGAGTRLSVL.

V is TRBV20-1 and J is TRBJ2-3; D gene unclear. Looked up from germline, CDR1 is DFQATT and CDR2 is SNEGSKA (reference sequence). The CDR3 runs to 13 residues. CDR3 in amino acids: CSGQSNSPDTQYF. For the CDR3, the DNA is TGCAGCGGGCAGTCCAACTCCCCAGATACGCAGTATTTT.

The J gene is TRBJ1-1, the V gene TRBV27, with unresolved D. The CDR3 covers 13 residues. Looked up from germline, CDR1 is MNHEY and CDR2 is SMNVEV (reference sequence). Deletions cut 3 bases from V and 2 bases from J, with 7 bases between. The CDR3 DNA follows: TGTGCCAGCAGTTTCTCTAGTAACACTGAAGCTTTCTTT. It specifies CASSFSSNTEAFF.

J is TRBJ2-7 and V is TRBV20-1; 8 bases map to TRBD1. The CDR3 consists of 16 residues. V trimming: 5 bases; J trimming: 2 bases; junction bases outside the gene matches: 14. Germline assignment: CDR1 DFQATT and CDR2 SNEGSKA (reference sequence). The CDR3 DNA follows: TGCAGTGCTCCATCCCAGGGGACAGGACCAACCTACGAGCAGTACTTC. Its translation: CSAPSQGTGPTYEQYF.

This clonotype was recorded at least ten times. The chain carries TRBV20-1 and TRBJ1-2; D possibly corresponds to TRBD1 (5 bases). This CDR3 region has 13 residues. Trimming took off 6 bases at V and 4 bases at J, with 15 bases between the two ends. CDR1 and CDR2 (germline): DFQATT, SNEGSKA (reference sequence). The CDR3 reads CSATQDTFYGYTF. The DNA of the CDR3 is TGCAGTGCAACACAGGACACGTTCTATGGCTACACCTTC.

The chain links TRBV15 to TRBJ2-3, with D uncertain. V was clipped by 1 base and J by 0 bases, with 8 bases between them. This CDR3 comprises 15 residues. Germline assignment: CDR1 LNHNV and CDR2 YYDKDF (reference sequence). CDR3 region: CATSRGAVSTDTQYF. The CDR3 bases are TGTGCCACCAGCAGAGGGGCGGTTAGCACAGATACGCAGTATTTT.

As concerns this clonotype: The junction and the germline gene differ at one end; a read error may be behind it. The V gene is TRBV7-9, the J gene TRBJ2-1; D uncertain. The end of the DNA fits TRBJ2-7 better, so the J call may be wrong. Germline CDR1 SEHNR, CDR2 FQNEAQ (reference sequence). This CDR3 region has 12 residues. CDR3: CSSSLMSYEQYF. The CDR3 DNA reads TGTTCCAGCAGCCTTATGTCCTACGAGCAGTACTTC.

CDR3: CASMFQGTDEQYF. CDR3 nucleotides: TGTGCCAGCATGTTTCAGGGTACGGACGAGCAGTACTTC. The genes are TRBV28 and TRBJ2-7, with D tentatively TRBD1 (5 bases). The CDR3 is 13 residues long. The germline gives CDR1 MDHEN, CDR2 SYDVKM. V was pared by 7 bases and J by 5 bases, with 15 bases between.

This clonotype was detected many times. The CDR3 protein is CAISVGGGEDTQYF. CDR3 coding DNA: TGTGCCATCAGTGTTGGCGGGGGGGAAGATACGCAGTATTTT. The chain uses TRBV10-3 and TRBJ2-3; 9 nucleotides align to TRBD2. The CDR3 has 14 amino acids. V shed 4 bases and J 5 bases; nucleotides not matched to a gene: 4. The germline CDR1 and CDR2 sequences are ENHRY and SYGVKD.

This clonotype was seen a few times. The gene calls are TRBV28 and TRBJ2-5, with 7 positions matching TRBD1. CDR3 length: 15 residues. The V and J ends lost 5 bases and 1 base, in that order; junction bases with no gene match: 7. Germline CDR1 reads MDHEN; CDR2 reads SYDVKM. CDR3 DNA sequence: TGTGCCAGCAGTCCCCTCGGGACAGTCCAAGAGACCCAGTACTTC. Protein product: CASSPLGTVQETQYF.

This clonotype was counted between two and nine times. V and J are TRBV20-1 and TRBJ2-3; 10 bases line up with TRBD1. This CDR3 is 16 amino acids long. With V trimmed by 0 bases and J by 4 bases, 7 bases remained unmatched. Germline lookup yields CDR1 DFQATT and CDR2 SNEGSKA (reference sequence). This chain's CDR3 is CSARDSGTGVPDTQYF. The CDR3 DNA is TGCAGTGCTAGAGATTCCGGGACAGGGGTACCAGATACGCAGTATTTT.

The V and J genes are TRBV19 and TRBJ1-4; no firm D call. Germline V gives CDR1 LNHDA, CDR2 SQIVND (reference sequence). The germline V and J ends were trimmed by 7 bases and 1 base, with 10 bases remaining between them. CDR3 length equals 14 residues. CDR3 bases: TGTGCCAGTACTGACACGGTAACTAATGAAAAACTGTTTTTT. This translates into CASTDTVTNEKLFF.

The chain employs TRBV24-1 and TRBJ2-2; weak D call: TRBD1 (6 bases). V lost 4 bases, J lost 8 bases, and 10 bases lay in between. Germline loops: CDR1 KGHDR, CDR2 SFDVKD. The CDR3 has 13 amino acids. CDR3 nucleotide sequence: TGTGCCACCAGTGACTACAGGGATGGGGAGCTGTTTTTT. Protein product: CATSDYRDGELFF.

This clonotype has more than one count but fewer than ten. This chain joins TRBV7-2 and TRBJ2-5, with D perhaps TRBD1 (5 bases). Trimming removed 1 base from V and 7 bases from J, with 7 bases in between. The germline CDR1 and CDR2 sequences are SGHTA and FQGNSA. The CDR3 contains 12 residues. The CDR3 sequence is CASSLEGATQYF. DNA of the CDR3: TGTGCCAGCAGCTTAGAAGGGGCGACCCAGTACTTC.

This clonotype was observed a handful of times. The chain couples TRBV7-9 to TRBJ2-7, with D uncertain. CDR1 is SEHNR, CDR2 FQNEAQ, per germline (reference sequence). The CDR3 spans 16 residues. Trimming took 4 bases from V and 3 from J, leaving 19 bases between them. The CDR3: CASSSLVWGGFYEQYF. The CDR3 coding sequence is TGTGCCAGCAGCTCCCTAGTTTGGGGTGGTTTCTACGAGCAGTACTTC.

A note on this clonotype: A much bigger clone sits one base away, suggesting this may be a read error. The chain joins TRBV28 to TRBJ2-7; D possibly corresponds to TRBD1 (6 bases). The V and J ends lost 2 bases and 3 bases respectively, with 20 bases between them. The length of the CDR3 is 17 residues. Germline values: CDR1 MDHEN, CDR2 SYDVKM. CDR3 DNA: TGTGCCAGCAGTTTAGAATTTAAGGGGGACAAGCTCTACGAGCAGTACTTC. Its protein is CASSLEFKGDKLYEQYF.

Only a few counts were recorded for this clonotype. The rearrangement joins TRBV7-3 to TRBJ2-1; 7 bases map to TRBD2. The V gene's germline CDR1 is SGHTA and CDR2 FQGTGA. V shed 5 bases, J shed 12 bases, and the junction held 10 bases outside the gene matches. CDR3 length: 13 residues. The CDR3 reads CASSGASGTGQFF. The CDR3 DNA reads as TGTGCCAGCAGCGGGGCTAGCGGCACGGGGCAGTTCTTC.

The V call is TRBV7-9, the J call TRBJ1-2; D perhaps matches TRBD1 (6 bases). The V and J ends lost 0 bases and 4 bases respectively, with 15 bases between them. CDR1 SEHNR and CDR2 FQNEAQ come from the germline V gene (reference sequence). The CDR3 loop spans 16 amino acids. In nucleotides, the CDR3 is TGTGCCAGCAGCTTAGCTTCAGGGGCGAATACCTATGGCTACACCTTC. Encoded protein: CASSLASGANTYGYTF.

This clonotype was found a few times. V gene TRBV13 combines with J gene TRBJ2-1; no clear D. The better agreement between TRBJ2-7 and the DNA end casts doubt on the J call. This CDR3 is built from 16 residues. Per the germline V gene, CDR1 is PRHDT and CDR2 is FYEKMQ (reference sequence). The CDR3 reads CASSLFAGSSYNEQYF. The DNA of the CDR3 is TGTGCCAGCAGCTTATTTGCTGGAAGCTCCTACAATGAGCAGTACTTC.